These 24 T cell receptor beta chains came from one sample sequenced in a study of identical twins (dated by TCRdb to 2016 to 2017). The method behind the library was 5' RACE. Sequencing was performed on an Illumina HiSeq 2000. The public reads were quality trimmed at Q25 with fastp and then assembled into clones with MiXCR by TCRdb, keeping productive beta chains. Rows are unified per CDR3 protein, each entry keeping the most common DNA and genes. For this sample the table gives 540,000 or so distinct CDR3 sequences, of which around 22% were detected only once. More than 0.4% of the sample is in the top ten clones. The data also belong to a second study, concerning yellow fever vaccine responses in identical twins.

The sample comprised CD4+ T cells sorted from blood. These receptors all come from a young woman in good health.

This rearrangement joins TRBV10-3 to TRBJ2-3, with D possibly called TRBD1 or TRBD2 (6 bases each). Trimming removed 7 bases from V and 5 bases from J, with 19 bases in between. This CDR3 has 15 residues. Per the germline V gene, CDR1 is ENHRY and CDR2 is SYGVKD. The CDR3 coding sequence is TGTGCCATCACCGGGGGCAAGGGAGTTGGAGATACGCAGTATTTT. Protein sequence: CAITGGKGVGDTQYF.

This clonotype was seen many times. The chain combines TRBV12-3 or TRBV12-4 with TRBJ1-1; no firm D call. This CDR3 region has 14 residues. V dropped 3 bases and J dropped 5 bases, with 13 bases sitting between them. The CDR3 is CASSLERQGTEAFF. The CDR3 DNA is TGTGCCAGCAGTTTGGAAAGGCAAGGTACTGAAGCTTTCTTT.

This clonotype was seen a few times. The chain joins TRBV3-1 to TRBJ1-2; TRBD1 agrees at 8 bases. This CDR3 is built from 19 residues. Germline assignment: CDR1 LGHDT and CDR2 YNNKEL (reference sequence). The trim removed 1 base at V and 4 bases at J, leaving 17 bases unmatched. This CDR3 reads CASSQGAQTQGASGYGYTF. The CDR3 DNA is TGTGCCAGCAGCCAAGGGGCCCAGACCCAGGGGGCTTCGGGCTATGGCTACACCTTC.

This clonotype came up many times. J is TRBJ2-2 and V is TRBV7-6; 10 bases are a match to TRBD1. Germline CDR1 reads SGHVS; CDR2 reads FNYEAQ. The trim removed 3 bases at V and 8 bases at J, leaving 6 bases unmatched. This CDR3 has 15 amino acids. The CDR3 loop reads CASSLGQGISGELFF. The CDR3 DNA reads TGTGCCAGCAGCTTGGGACAGGGGATTTCGGGGGAGCTGTTTTTT.

The chain links TRBV29-1 to TRBJ2-7; perhaps TRBD2 as D (6 bases). The V end was cut by 2 bases, the J end by 0 bases, with 8 bases between. Germline values: CDR1 SQVTM, CDR2 ANQGSEA. The CDR3 sequence is 13 residues long. The CDR3: CSVESGSSYEQYF. The DNA for the CDR3 is TGCAGCGTTGAATCCGGGAGCTCCTACGAGCAGTACTTC.

This clonotype was observed a few times. The gene calls are TRBV29-1 and TRBJ2-5; the match to TRBD2 covers 14 bases. After removal of 5 bases from V and 2 bases from J, the junction contained 4 bases not matched to a gene. Germline V CDR1 and CDR2: SQVTM, ANQGSEA. This CDR3 has 15 residues. The CDR3: CSVKGLAGVQETQYF. In DNA form, the CDR3 reads TGCAGCGTTAAGGGACTAGCGGGGGTTCAAGAGACCCAGTACTTC.

The J gene is TRBJ2-2, the V gene TRBV25-1; perhaps TRBD2 as D (6 bases). Looked up from germline, CDR1 is MGHDK and CDR2 is SYGVNS. The CDR3 is 14 amino acids. The V end was cut by 4 bases, the J end by 4 bases, with 10 bases between. CDR3 DNA sequence: TGTGCCAGCAGTGGTCTGGGGGGCACCGGGGAGCTGTTTTTT. It yields the protein CASSGLGGTGELFF.

The chain uses TRBV21-1 and TRBJ2-1; the D call TRBD1 from the table was never checked on the DNA. TRBV21-1 is a documented pseudogene. The CDR3 is 14 amino acids. The CDR3 loop is CASSKSEGTNEQFF. CDR3 bases: TGTGCCAGCAGCAAATCGGAGGGGACCAATGAGCAGTTCTTC.

This chain uses TRBV6-1 with TRBJ2-1; D may match TRBD1 or TRBD2 (6 bases each). The CDR3 totals 15 residues. Trimming shortened V by 3 bases and J by 3 bases, and 12 bases separated the two germline ends. Germline values: CDR1 MNHNS, CDR2 SASEGT. CDR3 sequence (DNA): TGTGCCAGCAGTGAGGGGGGCTCCGGCTACAATGAGCAGTTCTTC. Translated, it gives CASSEGGSGYNEQFF.

This clonotype appeared a few times. The chain carries TRBV28 and TRBJ1-5, with 8 bases lining up with TRBD1. V shed 9 bases, J shed 7 bases, and the junction held 5 bases outside the gene matches. Germline V gene data show CDR1 as MDHEN and CDR2 as SYDVKM. This CDR3 has 12 amino acids. CDR3 DNA sequence: TGTGCCAGTGGACAGGGTAAACAGCCCCAGCATTTT. It translates to CASGQGKQPQHF.

The chain employs TRBV7-2 and TRBJ2-7; TRBD2 agrees at 8 bases. This CDR3 contains 15 residues. V dropped 5 bases and J dropped 9; count of bases not matched to a gene: 15. Germline CDR1 is SGHTA and CDR2 is FQGNSA. CDR3 nucleotides: TGTGCCAGCAGCCTGTGGACTAGCCCTTATGCTGGGCAGTACTTC. This sequence encodes CASSLWTSPYAGQYF.

This chain links TRBV13 with TRBJ2-6; 7 bases are a match to TRBD1. Germline V gene data show CDR1 as PRHDT and CDR2 as FYEKMQ (reference sequence). CDR3 length: 15 residues. V trimming: 4 bases; J trimming: 2 bases; junction bases outside the gene matches: 2. CDR3 residues: CASSSTGAGANVLTF. Written as DNA, the CDR3 is TGTGCCAGCAGCTCCACAGGGGCTGGGGCCAACGTCCTGACTTTC.

V usage is TRBV7-3 and J usage is TRBJ2-3; 7 bases line up with TRBD2. The CDR3 loop spans 16 amino acids. After removal of 0 bases from V and 6 bases from J, the junction contained 9 bases not matched to a gene. Germline V gene sequence: CDR1 SGHTA, CDR2 FQGTGA. This CDR3 is CASSLTRGAGTDTQYF. The CDR3, as DNA: TGTGCCAGCAGCTTAACGCGGGGAGCGGGAACCGATACGCAGTATTTT.

The chain couples TRBV6-6 to TRBJ2-5, with D maybe TRBD2 (6 bases). The germline V gene encodes CDR1 MNHNY and CDR2 SVGAGI (reference sequence). Trimming stripped 7 bases from V and 2 bases from J, with 11 bases between. CDR3 size: 13 residues. CDR3 DNA: TGTGCCAGCACCGCACGGGGGCAAGAGACCCAGTACTTC. As protein: CASTARGQETQYF.

This clonotype was observed at least ten times. The chain combines TRBV12-3 or TRBV12-4 with TRBJ1-5; D remains ambiguous. Trimming took 4 bases from V and 1 from J, leaving 5 bases between them. The CDR3 totals 13 residues. The CDR3 DNA is TGTGCCAGCAGTTCCGCCAGCAATCAGCCCCAGCATTTT. This encodes CASSSASNQPQHF.

The chain recombines TRBV28 with TRBJ2-2; D possibly uses TRBD1 or TRBD2 (6 bases each). V lost 5 bases, J lost 6 bases, and 16 bases lay in between. This CDR3 is built from 15 residues. Germline V gene data show CDR1 as MDHEN and CDR2 as SYDVKM. This CDR3 is CASSPPGAGSGELFF. The CDR3, as DNA: TGTGCCAGCAGTCCGCCGGGGGCGGGGTCCGGGGAGCTGTTTTTT. The full variable domain, rest sourced from reference TRBV28 and TRBJ2-2, is DVKVTQSSRYLVKRTGEKVFLECVQDMDHENMFWYRQDPGLGLRLIYFSYDVKMKEKGDIPEGYSVSREKKERFSLILESASTNQTSMYLCASSPPGAGSGELFFGEGSRLTVL.

The CDR3 DNA is TGTGCCAGCAGTTTGTGGGGGGCGCTTTTCTCGCACTCTGGGGCCAACGTCCTGACTTTC. Protein: CASSLWGALFSHSGANVLTF. The rearrangement uses TRBV12-3 or TRBV12-4 and TRBJ2-6; D might be TRBD1 or TRBD2, each matching 6 bases. The germline V and J ends were trimmed by 3 bases and 0 bases, with 21 bases remaining between them. The CDR3 has 20 amino acids.

In this sample, this clonotype turned up a few times. The V call is TRBV5-1, the J call TRBJ2-5; TRBD1 or TRBD2 may be the D gene (5 bases each). Germline CDR1 SGHRS, CDR2 YFSETQ. With 1 base removed from V and 4 bases from J, the gap between germline ends came to 14 bases. This CDR3 has 15 amino acids. CDR3 sequence reads: CASSLSSGASETQYF. As DNA, the CDR3 is TGCGCCAGCAGCTTGTCGTCCGGGGCCTCAGAGACCCAGTACTTC.

J is TRBJ1-1 and V is TRBV15; the match to TRBD1 covers 8 bases. Germline loops: CDR1 LNHNV, CDR2 YYDKDF (reference sequence). With 3 bases clipped from V and 0 bases from J, the junction kept 6 bases outside the gene matches. The CDR3 spans 16 residues. The CDR3 spells CATSSLWTGLNTEAFF. CDR3 nucleotide sequence: TGTGCCACCAGCAGTTTGTGGACAGGGCTGAACACTGAAGCTTTCTTT.

This chain joins TRBV9 and TRBJ2-1; the match to TRBD2 covers 13 bases. This CDR3 is 16 amino acids long. Trimming removed 4 bases from V and 8 bases from J; junction bases left unmatched: 9. CDR1 and CDR2 (germline): SGDLS, YYNGEE. In DNA, the CDR3 is TGTGCCAGCAGCCTGACTAGCGGGAGGTGGTACGATGAGCAGTTCTTC. Translating gives CASSLTSGRWYDEQFF.

This clonotype has a count of ten or more. CDR3 DNA: TGTGCCAGCAGCCAAAACGCGAACACCGGGGAGCTGTTTTTT. Amino acids: CASSQNANTGELFF. This sequence joins TRBV2 and TRBJ2-2; no reliable D call. The V end lost 6 bases, the J end lost 0 bases, and 8 bases lay between the germline ends. CDR1 SNHLY and CDR2 FYNNEI come from the germline V gene. The CDR3 has 14 amino acids.

The chain recombines TRBV12-3 or TRBV12-4 with TRBJ2-6; D remains ambiguous. V was trimmed by 3 bases and J by 2 bases, leaving 5 bases between them. The CDR3 covers 14 residues. CDR3 coding DNA: TGTGCCAGCAGTTTTGCCCCTGGGGCCAACGTCCTGACTTTC. It specifies CASSFAPGANVLTF.

V gene TRBV12-3 or TRBV12-4 combines with J gene TRBJ1-2, with D tentatively TRBD1 (6 bases). The CDR3 length is 14 residues. Trimming pared 7 bases from V and 3 bases from J, leaving 15 bases between. The CDR3 loop is CASTLPGQHYGYTF. CDR3 sequence (DNA): TGTGCCAGCACCCTTCCGGGACAACACTATGGCTACACCTTC.

The chain recombines TRBV25-1 with TRBJ2-1; 14 bases match TRBD2. The germline V gene has CDR1 MGHDK and CDR2 SYGVNS. The CDR3 consists of 18 residues. After removal of 3 bases from V and 6 bases from J, the junction contained 10 bases not matched to a gene. In DNA form, the CDR3 reads TGTGCCAGCAGTGACGCTGGGACTAGCGGGAGCACCGGCAATGAGCAGTTCTTC. It codes for CASSDAGTSGSTGNEQFF.